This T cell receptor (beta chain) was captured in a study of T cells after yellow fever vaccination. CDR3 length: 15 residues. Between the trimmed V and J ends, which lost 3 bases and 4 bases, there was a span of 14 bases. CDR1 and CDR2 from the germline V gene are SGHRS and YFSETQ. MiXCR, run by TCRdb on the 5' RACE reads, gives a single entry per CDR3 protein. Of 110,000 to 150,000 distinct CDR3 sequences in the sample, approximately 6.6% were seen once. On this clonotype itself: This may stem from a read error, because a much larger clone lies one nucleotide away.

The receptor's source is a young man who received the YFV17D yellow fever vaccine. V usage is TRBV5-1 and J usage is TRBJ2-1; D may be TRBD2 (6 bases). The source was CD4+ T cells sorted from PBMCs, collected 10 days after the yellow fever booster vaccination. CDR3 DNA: TGCGCCAGCAGCTCTATAGCGGAGGCTTACAATGAGCAGTTCTTC. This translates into CASSSIAEAYNEQFF.